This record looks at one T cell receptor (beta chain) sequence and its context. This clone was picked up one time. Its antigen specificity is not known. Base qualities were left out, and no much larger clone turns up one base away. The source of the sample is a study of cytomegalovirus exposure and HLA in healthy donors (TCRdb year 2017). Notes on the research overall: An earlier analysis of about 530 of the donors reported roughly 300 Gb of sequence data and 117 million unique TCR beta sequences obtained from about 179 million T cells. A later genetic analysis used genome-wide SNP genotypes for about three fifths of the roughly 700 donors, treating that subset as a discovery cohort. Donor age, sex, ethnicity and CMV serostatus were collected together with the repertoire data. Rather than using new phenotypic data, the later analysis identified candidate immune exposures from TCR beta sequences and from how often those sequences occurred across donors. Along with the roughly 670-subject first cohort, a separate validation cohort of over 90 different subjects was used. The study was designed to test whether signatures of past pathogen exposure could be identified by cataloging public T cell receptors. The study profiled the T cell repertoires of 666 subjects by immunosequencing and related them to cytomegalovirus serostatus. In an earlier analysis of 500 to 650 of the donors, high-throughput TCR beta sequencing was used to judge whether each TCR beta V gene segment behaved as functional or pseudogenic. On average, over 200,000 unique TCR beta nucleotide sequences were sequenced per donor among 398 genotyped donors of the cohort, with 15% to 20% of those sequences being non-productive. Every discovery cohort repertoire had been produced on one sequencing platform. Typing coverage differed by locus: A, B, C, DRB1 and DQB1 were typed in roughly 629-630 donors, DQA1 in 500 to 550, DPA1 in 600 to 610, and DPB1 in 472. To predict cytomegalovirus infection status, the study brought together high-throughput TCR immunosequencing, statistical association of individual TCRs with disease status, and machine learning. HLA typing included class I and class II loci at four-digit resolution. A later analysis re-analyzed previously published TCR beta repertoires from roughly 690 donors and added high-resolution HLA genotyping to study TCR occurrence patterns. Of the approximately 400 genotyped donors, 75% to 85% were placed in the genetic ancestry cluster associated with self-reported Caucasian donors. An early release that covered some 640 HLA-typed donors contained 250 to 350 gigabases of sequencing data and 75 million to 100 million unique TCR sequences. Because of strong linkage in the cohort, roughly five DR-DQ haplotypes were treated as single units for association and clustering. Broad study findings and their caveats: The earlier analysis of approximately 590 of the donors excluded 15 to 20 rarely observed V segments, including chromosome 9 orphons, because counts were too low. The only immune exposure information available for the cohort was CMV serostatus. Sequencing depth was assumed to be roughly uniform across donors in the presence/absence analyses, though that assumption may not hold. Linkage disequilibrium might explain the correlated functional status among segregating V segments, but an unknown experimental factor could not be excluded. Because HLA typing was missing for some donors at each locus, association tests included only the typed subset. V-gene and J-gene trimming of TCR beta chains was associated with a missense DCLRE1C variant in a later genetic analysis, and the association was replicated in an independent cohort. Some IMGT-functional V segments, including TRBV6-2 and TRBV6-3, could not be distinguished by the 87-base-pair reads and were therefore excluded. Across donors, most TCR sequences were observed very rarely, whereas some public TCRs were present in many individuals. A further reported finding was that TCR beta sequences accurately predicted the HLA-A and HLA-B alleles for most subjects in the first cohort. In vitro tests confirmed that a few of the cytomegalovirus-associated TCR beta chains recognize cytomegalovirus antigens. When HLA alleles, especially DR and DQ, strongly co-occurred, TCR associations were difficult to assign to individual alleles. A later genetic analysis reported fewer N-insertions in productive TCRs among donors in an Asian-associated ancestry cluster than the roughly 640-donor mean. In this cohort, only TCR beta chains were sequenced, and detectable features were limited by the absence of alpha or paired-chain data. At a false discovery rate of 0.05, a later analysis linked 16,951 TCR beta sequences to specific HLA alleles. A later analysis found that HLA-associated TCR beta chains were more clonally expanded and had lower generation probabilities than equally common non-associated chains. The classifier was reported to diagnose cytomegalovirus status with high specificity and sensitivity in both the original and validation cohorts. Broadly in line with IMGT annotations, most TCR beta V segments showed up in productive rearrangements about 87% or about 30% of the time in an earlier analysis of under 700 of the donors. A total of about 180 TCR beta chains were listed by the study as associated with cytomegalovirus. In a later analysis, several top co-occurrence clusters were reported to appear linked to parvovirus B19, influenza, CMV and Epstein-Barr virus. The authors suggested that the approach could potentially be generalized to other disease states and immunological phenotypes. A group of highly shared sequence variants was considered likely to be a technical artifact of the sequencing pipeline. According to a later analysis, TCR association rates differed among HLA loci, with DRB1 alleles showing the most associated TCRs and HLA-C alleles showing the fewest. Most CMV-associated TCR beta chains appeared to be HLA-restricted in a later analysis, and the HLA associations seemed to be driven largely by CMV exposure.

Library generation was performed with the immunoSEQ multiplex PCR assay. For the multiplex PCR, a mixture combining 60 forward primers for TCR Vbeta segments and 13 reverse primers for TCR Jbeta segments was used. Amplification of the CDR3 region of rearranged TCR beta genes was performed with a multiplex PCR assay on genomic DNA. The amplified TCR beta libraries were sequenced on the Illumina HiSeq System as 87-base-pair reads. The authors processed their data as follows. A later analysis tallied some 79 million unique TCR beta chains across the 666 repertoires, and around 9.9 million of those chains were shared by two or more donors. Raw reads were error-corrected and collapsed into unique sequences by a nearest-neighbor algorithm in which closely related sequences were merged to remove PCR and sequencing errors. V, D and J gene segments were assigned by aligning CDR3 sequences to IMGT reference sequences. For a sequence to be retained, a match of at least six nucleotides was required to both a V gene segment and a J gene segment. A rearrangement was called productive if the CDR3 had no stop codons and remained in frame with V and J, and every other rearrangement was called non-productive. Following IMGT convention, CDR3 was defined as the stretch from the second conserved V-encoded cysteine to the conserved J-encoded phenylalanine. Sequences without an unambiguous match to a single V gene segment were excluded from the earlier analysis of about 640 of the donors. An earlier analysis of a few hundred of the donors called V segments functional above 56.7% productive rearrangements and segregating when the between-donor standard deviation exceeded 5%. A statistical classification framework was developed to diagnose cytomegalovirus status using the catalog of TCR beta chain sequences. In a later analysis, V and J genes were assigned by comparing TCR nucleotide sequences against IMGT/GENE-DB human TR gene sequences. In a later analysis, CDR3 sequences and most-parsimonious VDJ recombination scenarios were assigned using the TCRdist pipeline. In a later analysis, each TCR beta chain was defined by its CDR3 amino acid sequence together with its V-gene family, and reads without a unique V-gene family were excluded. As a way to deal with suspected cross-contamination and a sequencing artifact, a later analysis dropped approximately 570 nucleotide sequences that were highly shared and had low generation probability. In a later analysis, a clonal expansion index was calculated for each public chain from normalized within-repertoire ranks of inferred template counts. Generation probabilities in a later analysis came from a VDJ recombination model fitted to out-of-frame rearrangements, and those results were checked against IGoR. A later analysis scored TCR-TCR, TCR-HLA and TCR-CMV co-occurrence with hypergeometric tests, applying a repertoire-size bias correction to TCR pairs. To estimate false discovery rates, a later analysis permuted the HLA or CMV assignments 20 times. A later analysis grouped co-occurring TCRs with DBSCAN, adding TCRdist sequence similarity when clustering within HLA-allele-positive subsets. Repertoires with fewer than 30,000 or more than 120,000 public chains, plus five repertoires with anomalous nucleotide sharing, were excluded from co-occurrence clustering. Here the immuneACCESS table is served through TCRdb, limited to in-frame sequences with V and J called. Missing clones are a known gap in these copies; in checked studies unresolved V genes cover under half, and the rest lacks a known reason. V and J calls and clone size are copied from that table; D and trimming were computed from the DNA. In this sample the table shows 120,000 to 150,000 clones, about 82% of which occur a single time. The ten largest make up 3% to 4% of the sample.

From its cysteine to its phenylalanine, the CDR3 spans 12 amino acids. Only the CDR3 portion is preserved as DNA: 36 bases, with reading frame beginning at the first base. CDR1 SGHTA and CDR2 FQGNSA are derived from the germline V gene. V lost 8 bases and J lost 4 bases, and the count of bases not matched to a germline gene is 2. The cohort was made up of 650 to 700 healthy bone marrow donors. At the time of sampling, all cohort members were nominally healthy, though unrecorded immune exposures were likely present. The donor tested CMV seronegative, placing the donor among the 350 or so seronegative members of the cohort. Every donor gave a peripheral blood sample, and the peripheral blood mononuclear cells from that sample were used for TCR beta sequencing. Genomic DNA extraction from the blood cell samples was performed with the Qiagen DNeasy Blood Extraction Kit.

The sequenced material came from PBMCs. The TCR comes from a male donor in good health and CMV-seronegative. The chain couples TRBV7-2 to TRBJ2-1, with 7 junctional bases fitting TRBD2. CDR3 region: CASQRGYNEQFF. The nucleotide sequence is TGTGCCAGCCAGCGGGGTTACAATGAGCAGTTCTTC.